What follows describes a single T cell receptor beta chain. The use of a sample-barcoded 5' primer and a J-beta primer mix characterized a second PCR of roughly 6 to 11 cycles. With 12 random nucleotides, a template-switch adaptor tagged each individual cDNA molecule. TCRdb reanalysed the 5' RACE reads using MiXCR and keeps one entry per CDR3 protein. The sample carries 500,000 to 550,000 distinct CDR3 sequences, 24% recorded once. This specimen belongs to a study of blood T cells in healthy people across ages. V was trimmed by 6 bases and J by 1 base, leaving 15 bases between them. This CDR3 has 15 amino acids. Germline values: CDR1 MNHEY, CDR2 SVGEGT. PBMCs were isolated at a quantity of at least 6.5 million per sample. This same sample was also part of a study on T cells of mothers and their children. As reported in that work: It was through the M1S primer of the second PCR that sample barcodes and 2-4 random nucleotides were added. Each child contributed about 3 million TCR beta CDR3 reads, while each mother contributed over 8 million.

The receptor comes from a boy aged 10-17 years in good health. V gene TRBV6-2 or TRBV6-3 combines with J gene TRBJ1-1; no firm D call. The sequencing sample was made of blood. DNA for the CDR3: TGTGCCAGCAGCTATGGCGTGCCCCCGAACACTGAAGCTTTCTTT. The encoded protein is CASSYGVPPNTEAFF.